Listed here are 32 T cell receptor beta chains from one sample, sequenced in a study of radiation and T cells in renal cell carcinoma. Libraries were prepared by immunoSEQ multiplex PCR; TCRdb keeps only in-frame clonotypes and omits some of them. The sample contains more than 60,000 clones, roughly 85% of which appear only once. Time point specified: blood 4 weeks post-SBRT, at nephrectomy. Stated treatment: 15 Gy SBRT to primary tumor, nephrectomy 4 weeks later. Material: blood, obtained from a patient whose treatment included radiotherapy and nephrectomy. The receptor source for this set is a woman aged 55-70 years with renal cell carcinoma.

The chain joins TRBV7-2 to TRBJ2-7; D is perhaps TRBD1 or TRBD2 (5 bases each). The CDR3 runs 12 residues. V dropped 1 base and J dropped 10 bases, with 11 bases sitting between them. Germline CDR1 SGHTA, CDR2 FQGNSA. CDR3 sequence (DNA): TGTGCCAGCAGCTTAGAAAGGGGACCTCAGTACTTC. This translates into CASSLERGPQYF.

This chain joins TRBV18 and TRBJ1-1; no reliable D call. Trimming cost V 3 bases and J 3 bases, with 11 bases left between them. There are 14 residues in the CDR3. The germline V gene encodes CDR1 KGHSH and CDR2 LQKENI. The CDR3 protein is CASSPDPAHTEAFF. CDR3 bases: TGTGCCAGCTCACCGGACCCGGCTCACACTGAAGCTTTCTTT.

The CDR3 reads CASSVEATANTEAFF. In DNA form, the CDR3 reads TGTGCCAGCAGCGTAGAAGCGACGGCGAACACTGAAGCTTTCTTT. This chain uses TRBV9 with TRBJ1-1; no definite D call. Germline loops: CDR1 SGDLS, CDR2 YYNGEE. The CDR3 is 15 residues long. The germline V and J ends were trimmed by 0 bases and 1 base, with 10 bases remaining between them.

A single count supports this clone. V is TRBV19 and J is TRBJ1-5, with D possibly being TRBD1 (6 bases). Trimming left V 3 bases short and J 1 base short, with 10 bases between. The germline V gene encodes CDR1 LNHDA and CDR2 SQIVND (reference sequence). CDR3 length: 15 residues. The CDR3, as DNA: TGTGCCAGTAGTATCGGGACAAAGAGCAATCAGCCCCAGCATTTT. Encoded protein: CASSIGTKSNQPQHF.

As DNA, the CDR3 is TGTGCCAGCAGTGGAGGGGGCTACACCTTC. It yields the protein CASSGGGYTF. This chain joins TRBV2 and TRBJ1-2; D is uncertain. The CDR3 has 10 residues. The germline CDR1 and CDR2 sequences are SNHLY and FYNNEI. Trimming took off 4 bases at V and 8 bases at J, with 5 bases between the two ends.

The V call is TRBV9, the J call TRBJ2-7; TRBD1 matches at 7 bases. Germline loops: CDR1 SGDLS, CDR2 YYNGEE. V dropped 0 bases and J dropped 0; count of bases not matched to a gene: 3. The CDR3 runs to 15 residues. Here the CDR3 DNA reads TGTGCCAGCAGCGTAGCCGGGACAGCCTCCTACGAGCAGTACTTC. Translated, it gives CASSVAGTASYEQYF.

This chain links TRBV2 with TRBJ1-4; D is undetermined. Between the trimmed V and J ends, which lost 0 bases and 0 bases, there was a span of 8 bases. Germline V gene lookup returns CDR1 SNHLY and CDR2 FYNNEI. The CDR3 covers 16 residues. In nucleotides, the CDR3 is TGTGCCAGCAGTGAAGCTAACACAGCAACTAATGAAAAACTGTTTTTT. The encoded protein is CASSEANTATNEKLFF. Filled out from reference TRBV2 and TRBJ1-4, the complete variable domain reads EPEVTQTPSHQVTQMGQEVILRCVPISNHLYFYWYRQILGQKVEFLVSFYNNEISEKSEIFDDQFSVERPDGSNFTLKIRSTKLEDSAMYFCASSEANTATNEKLFFGSGTQLSVL.

This sequence joins TRBV7-8 and TRBJ2-5; the match to TRBD2 covers 11 bases. This CDR3 region has 16 residues. With 3 bases clipped from V and 4 bases from J, the junction kept 7 bases outside the gene matches. CDR1 is SGHVS and CDR2 is FQNEAQ in the germline V gene. The CDR3 region is CASSFITSGRGETQYF. The DNA of the CDR3 is TGTGCCAGCAGCTTCATTACTAGCGGGAGAGGAGAGACCCAGTACTTC.

This chain uses TRBV7-2 with TRBJ2-3; D gene unclear. Trimming took 1 base from V and 1 from J, leaving 15 bases between them. The CDR3 contains 17 residues. Germline V gene lookup returns CDR1 SGHTA and CDR2 FQGNSA. DNA for the CDR3: TGTGCCAGCAGCTTAGACCTGCCTTATCTCCGCACAGATACGCAGTATTTT. It codes for CASSLDLPYLRTDTQYF.

The chain links TRBV30 to TRBJ1-1; 7 bases are shared with TRBD1. Germline V gene sequence: CDR1 GTSNPN, CDR2 SVGIG (reference sequence). The CDR3 runs 17 residues. V was clipped by 0 bases and J by 0 bases; unmatched bases: 10. The CDR3 sequence: CAWSVYRQGFMNTEAFF. In DNA, the CDR3 is TGTGCCTGGAGTGTATACCGACAGGGTTTCATGAACACTGAAGCTTTCTTT.

The V call is TRBV14, the J call TRBJ2-7, with 15 bases fitting TRBD2. This CDR3 has 16 residues. The germline CDR1 and CDR2 sequences are SGHDN and FVKESK. Trimming took 1 base from V and 2 from J; bases not matched to a gene: 0. CDR3 sequence (DNA): TGTGCCAGCAGCCAAGGGACTAGCGGGAGGGCCTACGAGCAGTACTTC. This gives the protein CASSQGTSGRAYEQYF.

This clone was seen once. The chain has TRBV29-1 and TRBJ2-5; D tentatively reads TRBD1 or TRBD2 (5 bases each). Germline-derived CDR1 and CDR2 are SQVTM and ANQGSEA. Trimming cost V 6 bases and J 4 bases, with 24 bases left between them. The CDR3 totals 16 residues. The CDR3 sequence is CSVLPDPLVGTETQYF. In DNA, the CDR3 is TGCAGCGTCCTACCCGACCCCCTAGTAGGGACAGAGACCCAGTACTTC.

The V gene is TRBV6-5, the J gene TRBJ1-5; D perhaps matches TRBD1 (5 bases). The CDR3 runs 12 residues. The germline CDR1 and CDR2 sequences are MNHEY and SVGAGI. The V end was cut by 8 bases, the J end by 5 bases, with 10 bases between. The CDR3 DNA follows: TGTGCCAGCTCCCAAGGGGATCAGCCCCAGCATTTT. This sequence encodes CASSQGDQPQHF.

The rearrangement links TRBV27 to TRBJ1-3, with TRBD1 as a possible D gene (5 bases). The CDR3 sequence is 13 residues long. The V end lost 0 bases, the J end lost 7 bases, and 7 bases lay between the germline ends. In germline, CDR1 is MNHEY, CDR2 SMNVEV (reference sequence). CDR3: CASSLSQGNTIYF. DNA of the CDR3: TGTGCCAGCAGTTTATCGCAGGGTAACACCATATATTTT.

This clone has a handful of counts. The chain links TRBV19 to TRBJ1-2; no clear D. V was pared by 7 bases and J by 4 bases, with 19 bases between. Germline-derived CDR1 and CDR2 are LNHDA and SQIVND (reference sequence). The CDR3 spans 15 residues. In DNA form, the CDR3 reads TGTGCCAGTACCACCATGGAAGGTCGAAGCTATGGCTACACCTTC. It codes for CASTTMEGRSYGYTF.

The gene calls are TRBV7-9 and TRBJ2-4; the match to TRBD2 covers 10 bases. With V trimmed by 5 bases and J by 6 bases, 10 bases remained unmatched. Looked up from germline, CDR1 is SEHNR and CDR2 is FQNEAQ (reference sequence). There are 16 residues in the CDR3. The CDR3, as DNA: TGTGCCAGCAGCATGATGACGGGACTAGCGAGAAACATTCAGTACTTC. Its translation is CASSMMTGLARNIQYF.

V usage is TRBV2 and J usage is TRBJ1-1, with D perhaps matching TRBD1 (5 bases). Germline CDR1 SNHLY, CDR2 FYNNEI. V was cut by 11 bases and J by 5 bases, with 12 bases left in between. This CDR3 has 11 residues. CDR3 residues: CAGGWGTEAFF. CDR3 nucleotide sequence: TGTGCCGGGGGGTGGGGAACTGAAGCTTTCTTT. Using reference TRBV2 and TRBJ1-1 for the parts outside the CDR3, the full variable domain is EPEVTQTPSHQVTQMGQEVILRCVPISNHLYFYWYRQILGQKVEFLVSFYNNEISEKSEIFDDQFSVERPDGSNFTLKIRSTKLEDSAMYFCAGGWGTEAFFGQGTRLTVV.

The chain links TRBV30 to TRBJ2-7; D gene unclear. The germline V gene encodes CDR1 GTSNPN and CDR2 SVGIG (reference sequence). The V end was cut by 3 bases, the J end by 3 bases, with 12 bases between. The CDR3 totals 13 residues. The CDR3, as DNA: TGTGCCTGGAGCTTGGTAGGCGGCTACGAGCAGTACTTC. This sequence encodes CAWSLVGGYEQYF. The entire variable domain, with the rest obtained from reference TRBV30 and TRBJ2-7, is as follows: SQTIHQWPATLVQPVGSPLSLECTVEGTSNPNLYWYRQAAGRGLQLLFYSVGIGQISSEVPQNLSASRPQDRQFILSSKKLLLSDSGFYLCAWSLVGGYEQYFGPGTRLTVT.

The table lists this clone with a count of one. The V call is TRBV9, the J call TRBJ1-2, with D uncertain. CDR1 and CDR2 from the germline V gene are SGDLS and YYNGEE. The CDR3 is 14 amino acids. The V end was cut by 4 bases, the J end by 3 bases, with 13 bases between. The chain's CDR3 is CASSPRGFDYGYTF. The DNA for the CDR3 is TGTGCCAGCAGCCCCCGGGGATTTGACTATGGCTACACCTTC. The complete variable domain, with remaining parts taken from reference TRBV9 and TRBJ1-2, reads DSGVTQTPKHLITATGQRVTLRCSPRSGDLSVYWYQQSLDQGLQFLIQYYNGEERAKGNILERFSAQQFPDLHSELNLSSLELGDSALYFCASSPRGFDYGYTFGSGTRLTVV.

V gene TRBV28 combines with J gene TRBJ1-1; unclear D gene. Germline CDR1 is MDHEN and CDR2 is SYDVKM. The germline V and J ends were trimmed by 2 bases and 1 base, with 5 bases remaining between them. The CDR3 is 13 amino acids. The CDR3 is CASSLTTNTEAFF. The CDR3, as DNA: TGTGCCAGCAGTTTAACGACGAACACTGAAGCTTTCTTT.

This rearrangement joins TRBV19 to TRBJ2-5; no clear D. V was shortened by 3 bases and J by 2 bases, with 7 bases between the two germline ends. The CDR3 runs 13 residues. Germline values: CDR1 LNHDA, CDR2 SQIVND (reference sequence). CDR3: CASSIGRQETQYF. The CDR3 nucleotides read TGTGCCAGTAGTATCGGCAGACAAGAGACCCAGTACTTC. Complete variable domain (other parts from reference TRBV19 and TRBJ2-5): DGGITQSPKYLFRKEGQNVTLSCEQNLNHDAMYWYRQDPGQGLRLIYYSQIVNDFQKGDIAEGYSVSREKKESFPLTVTSAQKNPTAFYLCASSIGRQETQYFGPGTRLLVL.

V gene TRBV11-3 combines with J gene TRBJ2-7; a weak D match, TRBD2 (6 bases). Germline assignment: CDR1 SGHNT and CDR2 YENEEA. There are 13 residues in the CDR3. V lost 5 bases, J lost 4 bases, and 12 bases lay in between. In nucleotides, the CDR3 is TGTGCCAGCAGCCCCGGGAGCAAGTACGAGCAGTACTTC. Protein sequence: CASSPGSKYEQYF.

This clone has a single count. The rearrangement uses TRBV6-1 and TRBJ2-1, with 7 bases aligning to TRBD1. Germline V gene sequence: CDR1 MNHNS, CDR2 SASEGT. V lost 6 bases to trimming and J lost 1 base; unmatched junction nucleotides: 3. The CDR3 runs to 14 residues. CDR3 in DNA: TGTGCCAGCAGAGGCAGGGGGTCCTACAATGAGCAGTTCTTC. Its protein product is CASRGRGSYNEQFF.

This clone appeared once. The chain uses TRBV5-1 and TRBJ2-3, with D unclear. CDR3 length equals 15 residues. V was trimmed by 0 bases and J by 2 bases, leaving 10 bases between them. In germline, CDR1 is SGHRS, CDR2 YFSETQ. The CDR3 reads CASSLGLYYTDTQYF. CDR3 coding DNA: TGCGCCAGCAGCTTGGGGCTTTACTACACAGATACGCAGTATTTT.

The chain is built from TRBV6-5 and TRBJ1-1; the D is unclear. V lost 6 bases to trimming and J lost 0 bases, with 5 bases between them. CDR3 size: 12 residues. Per the germline V gene, CDR1 is MNHEY and CDR2 is SVGAGI. This chain's CDR3 is CASRTLNTEAFF. For the CDR3, the DNA is TGTGCCAGCAGGACATTGAACACTGAAGCTTTCTTT.

J is TRBJ1-2 and V is TRBV6-5, with 8 bases aligning to TRBD1. This CDR3 has 13 amino acids. V lost 5 bases, J lost 8 bases, and 7 bases stayed unmatched. Germline CDR1 reads MNHEY; CDR2 reads SVGAGI. The CDR3 nucleotides read TGTGCCAGCAGTAACGACAGGGGAAGAGGCTACACCTTC. Amino acids: CASSNDRGRGYTF.

The chain employs TRBV28 and TRBJ2-7; D perhaps matches TRBD2 (6 bases). V gave up 5 bases and J gave up 7 bases, with 15 bases separating them. This CDR3 region has 13 residues. The germline CDR1 and CDR2 sequences are MDHEN and SYDVKM. As DNA, the CDR3 is TGTGCCAGCAGTCCCTTGGACTACCTGGAGCAGTACTTC. This gives the protein CASSPLDYLEQYF. Full variable domain (outside the CDR3, taken from reference TRBV28 and TRBJ2-7): DVKVTQSSRYLVKRTGEKVFLECVQDMDHENMFWYRQDPGLGLRLIYFSYDVKMKEKGDIPEGYSVSREKKERFSLILESASTNQTSMYLCASSPLDYLEQYFGPGTRLTVT.

The chain joins TRBV19 to TRBJ1-5; weak D call: TRBD1 (6 bases). CDR1 is LNHDA and CDR2 is SQIVND in the germline V gene (reference sequence). The CDR3 is 19 amino acids. Trimming stripped 5 bases from V and 2 bases from J, with 25 bases between. The CDR3 region is CASSGSLINRVGGNQPQHF. CDR3 nucleotide sequence: TGTGCCAGTAGTGGAAGCTTAATAAACAGGGTCGGGGGCAATCAGCCCCAGCATTTT.

V usage is TRBV7-2 and J usage is TRBJ1-3; tentatively, D is TRBD1 (5 bases). V lost 5 bases and J lost 2, with 13 bases in between. The CDR3 is 15 amino acids. Looked up from germline, CDR1 is SGHTA and CDR2 is FQGNSA. The DNA for the CDR3 is TGTGCCAGCAGCGTGCAGGGATTCACTGGAAACACCATATATTTT. This gives the protein CASSVQGFTGNTIYF.

V and J are TRBV6-1 and TRBJ1-3; D is possibly TRBD1 (5 bases). The V end lost 3 bases, the J end lost 1 base, and 10 bases lay between the germline ends. The CDR3 totals 15 residues. CDR1 MNHNS and CDR2 SASEGT come from the germline V gene. The CDR3 coding sequence is TGTGCCAGCAGTGACCCAGGGCTTTCTGGAAACACCATATATTTT. Protein sequence: CASSDPGLSGNTIYF.

V gene TRBV28 combines with J gene TRBJ1-6, with D unresolved. The CDR3 length is 12 residues. With 4 bases removed from V and 10 bases from J, the gap between germline ends came to 8 bases. The germline V gene encodes CDR1 MDHEN and CDR2 SYDVKM. CDR3 sequence: CASSSVSSPLHF. The CDR3 nucleotides are TGTGCCAGCAGTTCCGTATCCTCACCCCTCCACTTT.

In DNA form, the CDR3 reads TGTGCCAGCAGCACGACGGAGGGGGATGAAAAACTGTTTTTT. Residues: CASSTTEGDEKLFF. The J gene is TRBJ1-4, the V gene TRBV6-6; possibly TRBD1 for D (6 bases). Germline loops: CDR1 MNHNY, CDR2 SVGAGI (reference sequence). The V end lost 6 bases, the J end lost 6 bases, and 14 bases lay between the germline ends. CDR3 size: 14 residues.